Listed here are 23 T cell receptor beta chains from one sample, sequenced in a study of CD8 T cells in Susac syndrome. With random hexamers, roughly 0.45 to 1 ug RNA was reverse transcribed. One entry per CDR3 protein results from TCRdb running MiXCR on the immunoSEQ multiplex PCR reads. The table lists around 140,000 distinct CDR3 sequences, 85% to 95% of them singletons, with about 0.14% in the top ten. Sample: CD4+ T cells from PBMCs. These receptors were collected from a human donor with Susac syndrome.

The chain is built from TRBV28 and TRBJ1-1; 7 nucleotides agree with TRBD1. V was clipped by 3 bases and J by 1 base; unmatched bases: 2. This CDR3 is built from 14 residues. Germline CDR1 MDHEN, CDR2 SYDVKM. The CDR3 reads CASSLRGPNTEAFF. CDR3 DNA sequence: TGTGCCAGCAGTTTGAGGGGGCCGAACACTGAAGCTTTCTTT.

The chain couples TRBV18 to TRBJ2-1; D remains unclear. From germline, CDR1 is KGHSH and CDR2 LQKENI. The CDR3 consists of 14 residues. V gave up 3 bases and J gave up 9 bases, with 15 bases separating them. The CDR3 coding sequence is TGTGCCAGCTCACCCGACCGGCCTGGCTCTGAGCAGTTCTTC. As protein: CASSPDRPGSEQFF.

The J gene is TRBJ2-1, the V gene TRBV15, with D possibly being TRBD1 (5 bases). V dropped 5 bases and J dropped 4 bases, with 15 bases sitting between them. This CDR3 region has 15 residues. CDR1 LNHNV and CDR2 YYDKDF come from the germline V gene (reference sequence). The CDR3 loop reads CATSEDMRSYNEQFF. CDR3 nucleotide sequence: TGTGCCACCAGCGAGGACATGCGGTCTTACAATGAGCAGTTCTTC. Together with reference TRBV15 and TRBJ2-1, the CDR3 gives the full variable domain: DAMVIQNPRYQVTQFGKPVTLSCSQTLNHNVMYWYQQKSSQAPKLLFHYYDKDFNNEADTPDNFQSRRPNTSFCFLDIRSPGLGDTAMYLCATSEDMRSYNEQFFGPGTRLTVL.

The V gene is TRBV7-2, the J gene TRBJ2-7; tentative D call: TRBD1 (7 bases). CDR1 and CDR2 (germline): SGHTA, FQGNSA. This CDR3 spans 16 amino acids. Trimming took off 3 bases at V and 2 bases at J, with 17 bases between the two ends. CDR3 DNA sequence: TGTGCCAGCAGCTTGTCAGCCAGGGGGGCAACCTACGAGCAGTACTTC. This codes for CASSLSARGATYEQYF.

V is TRBV28 and J is TRBJ1-2, with D perhaps TRBD1 (5 bases). The germline gives CDR1 MDHEN, CDR2 SYDVKM. Trimming removed 5 bases at V and 6 bases at J, with 16 bases between. There are 14 residues in the CDR3. This CDR3 reads CASSPPAGRDGYTF. The CDR3 DNA reads as TGTGCCAGCAGTCCCCCGGCGGGGCGAGATGGCTACACCTTC.

The CDR3 DNA reads TGTGCCAGCACCCTGACGGACAGCGTAAGGCCCCAGCATTTT. Residues: CASTLTDSVRPQHF. The genes are TRBV12-3 or TRBV12-4 and TRBJ1-5; weak D call: TRBD1 (6 bases). The germline V and J ends were trimmed by 7 bases and 9 bases, with 19 bases remaining between them. CDR3 length equals 14 residues.

The chain links TRBV11-2 to TRBJ2-6; no definite D call. This CDR3 has 11 residues. With 5 bases removed from V and 15 bases from J, the gap between germline ends came to 11 bases. CDR1 and CDR2 from the germline V gene are SGHAT and FQNNGV. CDR3 loop: CASSPALDLTF. The CDR3 coding sequence is TGTGCCAGCAGCCCTGCACTCGACCTGACTTTC. The whole variable domain, remainder taken from reference TRBV11-2 and TRBJ2-6, is EAGVAQSPRYKIIEKRQSVAFWCNPISGHATLYWYQQILGQGPKLLIQFQNNGVVDDSQLPKDRFSAERLKGVDSTLKIQPAKLEDSAVYLCASSPALDLTFGAGSRLTVL.

This sequence joins TRBV20-1 and TRBJ1-4, with D possibly being TRBD1 (5 bases). The CDR3 runs 11 residues. V shed 8 bases and J shed 8 bases, with 12 bases lying between them. The germline gives CDR1 DFQATT, CDR2 SNEGSKA (reference sequence). In DNA, the CDR3 is TGCAGTACTCAGGGAAGGGAAAAACTGTTTTTT. This sequence encodes CSTQGREKLFF.

This chain joins TRBV2 and TRBJ2-5; 11 nucleotides align to TRBD2. With V trimmed by 4 bases and J by 2 bases, 3 bases remained unmatched. The CDR3 spans 15 residues. Germline CDR1 reads SNHLY; CDR2 reads FYNNEI. In nucleotides, the CDR3 is TGTGCCAGCAGTGGGGGACTAGCGGCACAAGAGACCCAGTACTTC. It translates to CASSGGLAAQETQYF.

The chain joins TRBV28 to TRBJ2-5, with TRBD1 as a possible D gene (6 bases). The V and J ends lost 4 bases and 3 bases respectively, with 12 bases between them. The V gene's germline CDR1 is MDHEN and CDR2 SYDVKM. This CDR3 contains 14 residues. This CDR3 reads CASSWPGHKETQYF. The CDR3 coding sequence is TGTGCCAGCAGTTGGCCGGGACACAAAGAGACCCAGTACTTC.

The CDR3 region has the DNA TGTGCCAGCAGTATGGACCAGATTCAGTACTTC. It yields the protein CASSMDQIQYF. V is TRBV28 and J is TRBJ2-4; D gene ambiguous. Germline CDR1 MDHEN, CDR2 SYDVKM. This CDR3 region has 11 residues. Trimming shortened V by 5 bases and J by 10 bases, and 9 bases separated the two germline ends. Full variable domain (rest looked up from reference TRBV28 and TRBJ2-4): DVKVTQSSRYLVKRTGEKVFLECVQDMDHENMFWYRQDPGLGLRLIYFSYDVKMKEKGDIPEGYSVSREKKERFSLILESASTNQTSMYLCASSMDQIQYFGAGTRLSVL.

The J gene is TRBJ2-3, the V gene TRBV12-3 or TRBV12-4; 7 bases are a match to TRBD2. The junction had 3 bases not matched to a gene; V was cut back by 1 base and J by 5 bases. This CDR3 is 14 amino acids long. CDR3 nucleotides: TGTGCCAGCAGTTTAGTTGCGGGAGAAGATACGCAGTATTTT. Its translation is CASSLVAGEDTQYF.

This sequence joins TRBV12-3 or TRBV12-4 and TRBJ2-4; 8 bases are shared with TRBD2. There are 15 residues in the CDR3. V dropped 6 bases and J dropped 0; count of bases not matched to a gene: 4. The CDR3 sequence is CASSPGGEAKNIQYF. CDR3 nucleotides: TGTGCCAGCAGCCCCGGGGGGGAAGCCAAAAACATTCAGTACTTC.

The chain recombines TRBV27 with TRBJ1-4; a weak D match, TRBD1 (5 bases). V lost 5 bases, J lost 6 bases, and 16 bases lay in between. The germline V gene has CDR1 MNHEY and CDR2 SMNVEV (reference sequence). The CDR3 totals 15 residues. In DNA form, the CDR3 reads TGTGCCAGCAGTGCCTGGGACGCCGGGTATGAAAAACTGTTTTTT. Amino acid sequence: CASSAWDAGYEKLFF. Using reference TRBV27 and TRBJ1-4 for the parts outside the CDR3, the full variable domain is EAQVTQNPRYLITVTGKKLTVTCSQNMNHEYMSWYRQDPGLGLRQIYYSMNVEVTDKGDVPEGYKVSRKEKRNFPLILESPSPNQTSLYFCASSAWDAGYEKLFFGSGTQLSVL.

The V gene is TRBV10-3, the J gene TRBJ1-1; D uncertain. The germline V and J ends were trimmed by 0 bases and 4 bases, with 6 bases remaining between them. The CDR3 extends over 13 amino acids. CDR1 is ENHRY, CDR2 SYGVKD, per germline. The CDR3 protein is CAISESFSTEAFF. The CDR3 bases are TGTGCCATCAGTGAGTCGTTTAGCACTGAAGCTTTCTTT.

The V and J genes are TRBV28 and TRBJ2-7; D not resolved. From germline, CDR1 is MDHEN and CDR2 SYDVKM. V shed 2 bases and J shed 3 bases, with 14 bases lying between them. This CDR3 is 15 amino acids long. The CDR3 nucleotides are TGTGCCAGCAGTTTAGGTGGGCAGGTAGGCTACGAGCAGTACTTC. Encoded protein: CASSLGGQVGYEQYF.

The chain uses TRBV5-1 and TRBJ1-3, with 7 bases that match TRBD1. With 3 bases clipped from V and 4 bases from J, the junction kept 7 bases outside the gene matches. There are 15 residues in the CDR3. Germline V gives CDR1 SGHRS, CDR2 YFSETQ. The CDR3 protein is CASSSQGVAGNTIYF. The CDR3 nucleotides read TGCGCCAGCAGCTCTCAGGGGGTGGCGGGAAACACCATATATTTT.

V usage is TRBV12-3 or TRBV12-4 and J usage is TRBJ1-5; D remains unclear. V was pared by 7 bases and J by 7 bases, with 20 bases between. The CDR3 totals 15 residues. CDR3 coding DNA: TGTGCCAGCACCATCTCTTCGGCCGGGTACCAGCCCCAGCATTTT. It specifies CASTISSAGYQPQHF.

The chain joins TRBV11-2 to TRBJ2-4; D gene unclear. Trimming removed 0 bases from V and 0 bases from J, with 12 bases in between. The germline gives CDR1 SGHAT, CDR2 FQNNGV. The CDR3 is made up of 17 amino acids. The CDR3 sequence: CASSLDSRLIAKNIQYF. For the CDR3, the DNA is TGTGCCAGCAGCTTAGATTCCCGGTTGATAGCCAAAAACATTCAGTACTTC.

The chain links TRBV11-2 to TRBJ2-7; perhaps TRBD2 as D (7 bases). V gave up 5 bases and J gave up 3 bases, with 14 bases separating them. Germline assignment: CDR1 SGHAT and CDR2 FQNNGV. The length of the CDR3 is 14 residues. The CDR3 region has the DNA TGTGCCAGCAGCATACAGGGACTAAGCTACGAGCAGTACTTC. It translates to CASSIQGLSYEQYF.

V and J are TRBV5-4 and TRBJ2-7; D is uncertain. This CDR3 has 16 amino acids. Germline-derived CDR1 and CDR2 are SGHNT and YYREEE (reference sequence). V shed 0 bases and J shed 0 bases, with 13 bases lying between them. CDR3 protein: CASSLAPGVSSYEQYF. CDR3 sequence (DNA): TGTGCCAGCAGCTTGGCTCCTGGTGTAAGCTCCTACGAGCAGTACTTC.

The chain recombines TRBV20-1 with TRBJ1-1, with 8 bases aligning to TRBD1. This CDR3 is 13 amino acids long. CDR1 is DFQATT and CDR2 is SNEGSKA in the germline V gene (reference sequence). V gave up 5 bases and J gave up 1 base; unmatched junction bases: 3. The CDR3 DNA reads TGCAGTGCTCCAGGGACAGGGAACACTGAAGCTTTCTTT. Residues: CSAPGTGNTEAFF.

V usage is TRBV11-2 and J usage is TRBJ2-1; 10 positions match TRBD1. V lost 6 bases, J lost 8 bases, and 7 bases stayed unmatched. The CDR3 contains 14 residues. Germline-derived CDR1 and CDR2 are SGHAT and FQNNGV. In nucleotides, the CDR3 is TGTGCCAGCAGACAGACAGGGGGCTTTCATGAGCAGTTCTTC. As protein: CASRQTGGFHEQFF.